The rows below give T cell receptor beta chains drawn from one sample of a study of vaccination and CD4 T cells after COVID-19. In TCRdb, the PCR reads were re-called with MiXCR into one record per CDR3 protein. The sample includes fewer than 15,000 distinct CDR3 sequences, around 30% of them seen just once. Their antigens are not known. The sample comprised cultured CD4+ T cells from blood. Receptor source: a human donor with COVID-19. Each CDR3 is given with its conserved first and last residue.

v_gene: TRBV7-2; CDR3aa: CASSLKGDGRNIQYF
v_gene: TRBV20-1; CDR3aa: CSATDRGGEKLFF
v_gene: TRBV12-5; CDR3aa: CASAVQGSSYNSPLHF
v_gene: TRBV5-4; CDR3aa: CASSYSGDTDTQYF
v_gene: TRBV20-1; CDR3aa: CSARARGASPYEQYF
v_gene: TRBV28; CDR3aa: CASSFVTPRGYTF
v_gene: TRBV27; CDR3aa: CASSFEGEVGSPLHF
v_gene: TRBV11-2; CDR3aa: CASSLVYGGRVRDGYTF
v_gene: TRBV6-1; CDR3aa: CASRTLGSSYNEQFF
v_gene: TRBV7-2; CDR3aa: CASSTTGTGGYEQYF
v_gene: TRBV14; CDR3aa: CASRAGGFGYEQYF
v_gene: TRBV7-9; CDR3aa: CASRPGHDYEQYF
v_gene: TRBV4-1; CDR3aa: CASSQVPGETQHF
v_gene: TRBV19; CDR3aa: CASSIVNGGTEAFF
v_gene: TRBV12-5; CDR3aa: CASGLLLAVNTGELFF
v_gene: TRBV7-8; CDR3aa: CASSLGQDAQPQHF
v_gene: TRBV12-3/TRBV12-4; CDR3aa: CASSLGEGALNTGELFF
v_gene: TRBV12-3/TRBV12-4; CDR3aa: CASSRDRALTEAFF
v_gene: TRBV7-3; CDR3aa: CASSSSAGGQQFF
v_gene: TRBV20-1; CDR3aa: CSARNFKPSTGGLMNTEAFF
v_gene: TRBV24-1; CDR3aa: CATSRPGGQGDTQYF
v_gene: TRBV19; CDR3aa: CASSPTGTGGKLFF
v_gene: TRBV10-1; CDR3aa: CASSPDRTGPTDTQYF
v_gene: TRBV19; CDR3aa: CASSIGGNTQYF
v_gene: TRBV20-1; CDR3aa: CSARRLLGTSGGSSYNEQFF
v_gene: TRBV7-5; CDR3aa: CISVPEAPKMGRRRGDEQYF
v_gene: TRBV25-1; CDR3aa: CASSESSGRRHTQYF
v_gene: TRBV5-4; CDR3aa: CASSPPAAQTYEQYF
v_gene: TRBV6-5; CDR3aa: CASSYSGVSSYEQYF
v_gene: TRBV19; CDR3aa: CASSIDQGSTDTQYF
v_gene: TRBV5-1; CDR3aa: CASSGGLAGGPGDTQYF
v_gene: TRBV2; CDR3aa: CASSDGRGRGTEAFF
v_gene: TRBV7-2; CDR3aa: CASSLEAGGATMNYGYTF
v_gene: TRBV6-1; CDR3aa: CASSEWDGTYGYTF
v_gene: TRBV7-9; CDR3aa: CASSGGHLAEAFF
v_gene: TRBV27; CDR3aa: CASSLRLGPNQPQHF
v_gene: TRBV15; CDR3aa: CATSRDGTGTYNEQFF
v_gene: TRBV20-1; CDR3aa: CSASPAGQRPGNTIYF
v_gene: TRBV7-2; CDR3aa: CASSLLEGRDNEQFF
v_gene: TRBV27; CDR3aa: CASSLQGSGETQYF
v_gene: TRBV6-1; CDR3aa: CASSEAGVAGGYTDTQYF
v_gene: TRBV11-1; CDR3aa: CAGSFLLARGTDTQYF
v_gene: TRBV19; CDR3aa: CASSIERGEAFF
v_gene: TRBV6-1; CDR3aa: CASSARQGANYGYTF